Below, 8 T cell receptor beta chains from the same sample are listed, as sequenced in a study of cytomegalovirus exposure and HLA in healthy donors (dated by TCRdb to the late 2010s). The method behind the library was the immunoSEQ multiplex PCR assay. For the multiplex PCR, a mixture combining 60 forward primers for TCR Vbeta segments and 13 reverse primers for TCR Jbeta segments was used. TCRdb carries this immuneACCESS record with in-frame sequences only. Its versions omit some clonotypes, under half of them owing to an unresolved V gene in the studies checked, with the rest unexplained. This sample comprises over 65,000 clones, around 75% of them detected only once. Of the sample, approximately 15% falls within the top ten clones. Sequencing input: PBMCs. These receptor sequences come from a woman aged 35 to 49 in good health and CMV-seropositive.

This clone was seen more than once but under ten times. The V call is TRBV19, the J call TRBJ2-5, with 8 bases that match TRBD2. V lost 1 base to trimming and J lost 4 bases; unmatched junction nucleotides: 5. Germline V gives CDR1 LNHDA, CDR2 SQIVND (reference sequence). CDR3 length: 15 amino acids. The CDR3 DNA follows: TGTGCCAGTAGTATAGTAGCGGGATTTGGAGAGACCCAGTACTTC. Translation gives CASSIVAGFGETQYF.

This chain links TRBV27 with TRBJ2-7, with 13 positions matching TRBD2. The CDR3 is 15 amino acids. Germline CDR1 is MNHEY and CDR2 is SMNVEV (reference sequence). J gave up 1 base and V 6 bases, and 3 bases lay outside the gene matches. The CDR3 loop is CASRLAGGISYEQYF. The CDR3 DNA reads TGTGCCAGCAGACTAGCGGGAGGGATTTCCTACGAGCAGTACTTC.

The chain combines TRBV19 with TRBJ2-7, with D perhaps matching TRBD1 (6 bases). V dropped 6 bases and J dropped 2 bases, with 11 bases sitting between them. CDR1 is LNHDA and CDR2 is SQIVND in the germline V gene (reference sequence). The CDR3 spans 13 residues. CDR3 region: CASSAGAPYEQYF. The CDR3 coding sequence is TGTGCCAGTAGCGCAGGGGCCCCCTACGAGCAGTACTTC.

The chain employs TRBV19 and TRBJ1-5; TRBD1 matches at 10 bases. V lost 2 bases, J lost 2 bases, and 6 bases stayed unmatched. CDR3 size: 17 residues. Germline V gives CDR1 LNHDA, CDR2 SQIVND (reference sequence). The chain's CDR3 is CASSIRQGASGNQPQHF. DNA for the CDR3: TGTGCCAGTAGTATACGACAGGGGGCTTCTGGCAATCAGCCCCAGCATTTT.

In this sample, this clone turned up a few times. Here the CDR3 reads CSVGQGPQHRYGYTF. As DNA, the CDR3 is TGCAGCGTCGGACAGGGGCCCCAACATCGCTATGGCTACACCTTC. V gene TRBV29-1 combines with J gene TRBJ1-2; 9 nucleotides agree with TRBD1. The length of the CDR3 is 15 residues. Germline CDR1 SQVTM, CDR2 ANQGSEA. V shed 6 bases and J 4 bases; nucleotides not matched to a gene: 12.

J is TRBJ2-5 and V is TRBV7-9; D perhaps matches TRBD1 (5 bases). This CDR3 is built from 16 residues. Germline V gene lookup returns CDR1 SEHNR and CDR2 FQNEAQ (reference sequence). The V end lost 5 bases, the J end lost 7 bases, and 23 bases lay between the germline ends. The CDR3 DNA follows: TGTGCCAGCAGCCCCCCTCCCGGCAGCACCCAGGGGACCCAGTACTTC. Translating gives CASSPPPGSTQGTQYF.

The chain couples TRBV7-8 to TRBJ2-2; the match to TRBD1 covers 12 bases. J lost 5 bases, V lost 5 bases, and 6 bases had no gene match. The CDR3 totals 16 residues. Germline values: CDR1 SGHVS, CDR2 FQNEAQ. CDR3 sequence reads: CASSVGTGGATGELFF. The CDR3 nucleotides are TGTGCCAGCAGCGTAGGGACAGGGGGCGCGACCGGGGAGCTGTTTTTT.

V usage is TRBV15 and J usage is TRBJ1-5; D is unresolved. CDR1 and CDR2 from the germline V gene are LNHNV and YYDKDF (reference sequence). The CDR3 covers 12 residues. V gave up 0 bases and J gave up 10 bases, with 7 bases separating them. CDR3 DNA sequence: TGTGCCACCAGCAGAGATTGGAGTCCCCAGCATTTT. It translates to CATSRDWSPQHF. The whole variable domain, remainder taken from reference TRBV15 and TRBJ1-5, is DAMVIQNPRYQVTQFGKPVTLSCSQTLNHNVMYWYQQKSSQAPKLLFHYYDKDFNNEADTPDNFQSRRPNTSFCFLDIRSPGLGDTAMYLCATSRDWSPQHFGDGTRLSIL.